What follows describes a single T cell receptor beta chain. Its antigen is not identified. Clones were sequenced by immunoSEQ multiplex PCR, and TCRdb holds only the in-frame ones, with some missing. This table holds tens of thousands of clones, roughly 85% found once. The data were obtained in a study of T cell clones after liver transplantation. Overall study context: TCRbeta sequencing after a pre-transplant mixed lymphocyte reaction identified graft-donor-reactive clones, later tracked in post-transplant blood. Timepoints were pre-transplant, pre-withdrawal, and after withdrawal was completed or failed.

The study's findings and limits: In two subjects, few donor cells limited the measurable donor-reactive repertoire.

This CDR3 comprises 15 residues. V gave up 5 bases and J gave up 0 bases, with 11 bases separating them. The germline CDR1 and CDR2 sequences are SGHTA and FQGNSA. The V call is TRBV7-2, the J call TRBJ1-3; unclear D gene. Sample: CD4+ T cells from blood, taken at the 22-month timepoint. This sequence was found in a human patient who received a liver transplant. Some of the T cells might come from the graft donor. Here the CDR3 reads CASSTRTGSGNTIYF. The CDR3 nucleotides are TGTGCCAGCAGCACCAGGACGGGCTCTGGAAACACCATATATTTT. Using reference TRBV7-2 and TRBJ1-3 for the parts outside the CDR3, the full variable domain is GAGVSQSPSNKVTEKGKDVELRCDPISGHTALYWYRQSLGQGLEFLIYFQGNSAPDKSGLPSDRFSAERTGGSVSTLTIQRTQQEDSAVYLCASSTRTGSGNTIYFGEGSWLTVV.